The 21 T cell receptor beta chains below come from one sample, sequenced in a study of T-cell reconstitution after alpha-beta-depleted transplantation in children. A library of TCRbeta sequences, prepared with unique molecular identifiers, was generated. MiXCR, applied by TCRdb to the PCR reads, yields one record per CDR3 protein. The table has about 200,000 distinct CDR3 sequences, roughly 6.3% seen once. Material: PBMCs, obtained before TCRalphabeta/CD19-depleted stem cell transplant. All receptors derive from a girl less than two years old with combined immunodeficiency, due to receive a stem cell transplant.

This clonotype has ten or more counts. The chain combines TRBV5-1 with TRBJ2-5; D remains ambiguous. Germline V gives CDR1 SGHRS, CDR2 YFSETQ. Between the trimmed V and J ends, which lost 5 bases and 7 bases, there was a span of 12 bases. This CDR3 is built from 12 residues. This CDR3 is CASSSFRGTQYF. In DNA form, the CDR3 reads TGCGCCAGCAGTTCCTTTAGAGGGACCCAGTACTTC.

This clonotype was seen at least ten times. This chain connects TRBV12-3 or TRBV12-4 to TRBJ2-1; TRBD2 matches at 9 bases. The CDR3 length is 15 residues. The J segment lost 0 bases and the V segment lost 7 bases, leaving 4 bases of the junction unmatched. The CDR3 DNA is TGTGCCAGCAAGCTAGCGGGGAGCTCCTACAATGAGCAGTTCTTC. Its protein product is CASKLAGSSYNEQFF.

This clonotype was detected many times. The chain carries TRBV7-2 and TRBJ2-3; no clear D gene. Germline V gives CDR1 SGHTA, CDR2 FQGNSA. V lost 3 bases, J lost 7 bases, and 11 bases lay in between. The CDR3 spans 13 residues. CDR3 bases: TGTGCCAGCAGCTTCGGACCGCCTAATACGCAGTATTTT. Its protein product is CASSFGPPNTQYF.

Many counts were recorded for this clonotype. The chain uses TRBV29-1 and TRBJ2-7, with 10 positions matching TRBD1. Per the germline V gene, CDR1 is SQVTM and CDR2 is ANQGSEA. The junction had 6 bases not matched to a gene; V was cut back by 7 bases and J by 3 bases. The CDR3 extends over 13 amino acids. The CDR3 sequence is CSAGGDRGYEQYF. CDR3 sequence (DNA): TGCAGCGCTGGGGGGGACAGGGGCTACGAGCAGTACTTC.

Ten or more counts support this clonotype. The chain is built from TRBV7-9 and TRBJ2-1; D is unresolved. There are 11 residues in the CDR3. V dropped 3 bases and J dropped 7 bases, with 4 bases sitting between them. Per germline, CDR1 SEHNR and CDR2 FQNEAQ (reference sequence). The CDR3 spells CASSLVNEQFF. The CDR3 region has the DNA TGTGCCAGCAGCTTGGTGAATGAGCAGTTCTTC.

This clonotype came up many times. The CDR3 DNA reads as TGCGCCAGCAGCCAAGTCCTACTACTAGCCAAAAACATTCAGTACTTC. Protein: CASSQVLLLAKNIQYF. The rearrangement joins TRBV4-1 to TRBJ2-4; no clear D. Germline CDR1 MGHRA, CDR2 YSYEKL. The ends were cut back, 1 base at V and 0 bases at J, with 10 bases in the middle. The CDR3 has 16 amino acids.

This clonotype was observed at least ten times. The chain carries TRBV11-2 and TRBJ2-1; D gene uncertain. Looked up from germline, CDR1 is SGHAT and CDR2 is FQNNGV. The CDR3 has 15 residues. Trimming stripped 5 bases from V and 6 bases from J, with 17 bases between. CDR3 coding DNA: TGTGCCAGCAGCCCCGCTAGTTTTGATGCCAATGAGCAGTTCTTC. The encoded protein is CASSPASFDANEQFF.

This clonotype came up many times. This CDR3 is CASSGRFITDTQYF. Written as DNA, the CDR3 is TGTGCCAGCAGTGGTCGCTTTATCACAGATACGCAGTATTTT. This sequence joins TRBV2 and TRBJ2-3; D gene unclear. CDR3 size: 14 residues. The V and J ends lost 4 bases and 2 bases respectively, with 10 bases between them. Germline assignment: CDR1 SNHLY and CDR2 FYNNEI. Complete variable domain (other parts from reference TRBV2 and TRBJ2-3): EPEVTQTPSHQVTQMGQEVILRCVPISNHLYFYWYRQILGQKVEFLVSFYNNEISEKSEIFDDQFSVERPDGSNFTLKIRSTKLEDSAMYFCASSGRFITDTQYFGPGTRLTVL.

As to this clonotype: A much larger clone differs by one base, so this may be a read error. This chain uses TRBV20-1 with TRBJ2-7, with D maybe TRBD2 (6 bases). Trimming cost V 1 base and J 7 bases, with 26 bases left between them. The V gene's germline CDR1 is DFQATT and CDR2 SNEGSKA (reference sequence). The CDR3 sequence is 17 residues long. The DNA of the CDR3 is TGCAGTGCTAGAGTCCACGTCTTTGGCGGGGTTTATTGGGAGCAGTACTTC. It is translated as CSARVHVFGGVYWEQYF.

This clonotype was seen many times. The chain links TRBV6-2 or TRBV6-3 to TRBJ2-2; 7 nucleotides line up with TRBD1. The J segment lost 1 base and the V segment lost 5 bases, leaving 13 bases of the junction unmatched. This CDR3 contains 18 residues. The germline gives CDR1 MNHEY, CDR2 SVGEGT. DNA of the CDR3: TGTGCCAGCAGTCGAACCGGACAGGCGGTATTGAACACCGGGGAGCTGTTTTTT. It specifies CASSRTGQAVLNTGELFF.

This clonotype showed up many times. V is TRBV29-1 and J is TRBJ2-3; D may be TRBD2 (5 bases). V was cut by 7 bases and J by 2 bases, with 16 bases left in between. The germline gives CDR1 SQVTM, CDR2 ANQGSEA. The CDR3 has 14 amino acids. In DNA, the CDR3 is TGCAGCGACCGGGGTTTCCTTTACACAGATACGCAGTATTTT. Translating it yields CSDRGFLYTDTQYF.

This clonotype was recorded many times. V and J are TRBV3-1 and TRBJ2-5; D possibly corresponds to TRBD1 (6 bases). The CDR3 totals 14 residues. Between the trimmed V and J ends, which lost 1 base and 4 bases, there was a span of 10 bases. Germline CDR1 reads LGHDT; CDR2 reads YNNKEL (reference sequence). The CDR3 DNA is TGTGCCAGCAGCCAAGTAAGAGGGGGAGAGACCCAGTACTTC. It encodes CASSQVRGGETQYF.

This clonotype has ten or more counts. The J gene is TRBJ2-1, the V gene TRBV29-1, with 9 bases that match TRBD1. Germline trimming cut 4 bases from V and 6 bases from J; bases unmatched to any gene: 7. The V gene's germline CDR1 is SQVTM and CDR2 ANQGSEA. The CDR3 is 14 amino acids. The CDR3 DNA is TGCAGCGTTGCCGGGACAGGGTTTCGCAATGAGCAGTTCTTC. This encodes CSVAGTGFRNEQFF.

This clonotype was detected many times. V and J are TRBV7-9 and TRBJ2-7; possibly TRBD1 for D (6 bases). V was cut by 4 bases and J by 0 bases, with 16 bases left in between. The CDR3 length is 16 residues. Germline values: CDR1 SEHNR, CDR2 FQNEAQ (reference sequence). The CDR3: CASSSLEDSSSYEQYF. The CDR3, as DNA: TGTGCCAGCAGCTCGCTCGAGGACAGCAGCTCCTACGAGCAGTACTTC. Together with reference TRBV7-9 and TRBJ2-7, the CDR3 gives the full variable domain: DTGVSQNPRHKITKRGQNVTFRCDPISEHNRLYWYRQTLGQGPEFLTYFQNEAQLEKSRLLSDRFSAERPKGSFSTLEIQRTEQGDSAMYLCASSSLEDSSSYEQYFGPGTRLTVT.

In its sample, this clonotype was seen many times. The chain has TRBV4-3 and TRBJ2-4, with TRBD2 identical over 13 bases. The CDR3 totals 19 residues. J was trimmed by 4 bases and V by 0 bases; bases with no gene match: 9. CDR1 and CDR2 from the germline V gene are LGHNA and YSLEER. This CDR3 is CASSQELAGGSGPKNIQYF. CDR3 nucleotides: TGCGCCAGCAGCCAAGAACTAGCGGGAGGGTCGGGGCCTAAAAACATTCAGTACTTC.

This clonotype has at least ten counts. The chain joins TRBV5-1 to TRBJ1-1, with D uncertain. The CDR3 covers 14 residues. Germline V gene sequence: CDR1 SGHRS, CDR2 YFSETQ. The ends were cut back, 0 bases at V and 1 base at J, with 7 bases in the middle. CDR3 amino acids: CASSLAGKNTEAFF. CDR3 DNA sequence: TGCGCCAGCAGCTTGGCGGGTAAGAACACTGAAGCTTTCTTT.

Ten or more counts support this clonotype. The chain uses TRBV12-3 or TRBV12-4 and TRBJ2-3; 9 positions agree with TRBD1. The length of the CDR3 is 15 residues. Trimming at V came to 7 bases and at J to 3 bases, leaving 8 bases not matched to a gene. CDR3 in DNA: TGTGCCAGCATCTCAGACAGGGGGATAACAGATACGCAGTATTTT. Its protein is CASISDRGITDTQYF.

This clonotype was recorded at least ten times. The chain joins TRBV3-1 to TRBJ2-1; D perhaps matches TRBD2 (5 bases). Germline CDR1 and CDR2: LGHDT and YNNKEL (reference sequence). The V and J ends lost 5 bases and 10 bases respectively, with 12 bases between them. The CDR3 length is 12 residues. The CDR3 DNA reads TGTGCCAGCAGCAACGGGGAGTTGGAGCAGTTCTTC. Its translation is CASSNGELEQFF.

Of note for this clonotype: A read error may be the cause here, since a much bigger clone is one base away. The conserved phenylalanine or tryptophan normally closing the CDR3 is absent here, so this likely arose from a read error. The CDR3 spells CASSRAAELTGELFY. The CDR3 DNA is TGTGCCAGCAGCAGAGCGGCGGAGCTAACCGGGGAGCTGTTTTAT. The chain employs TRBV7-9 and TRBJ2-2; possible D gene TRBD2, 5 bases. Germline V gene data show CDR1 as SEHNR and CDR2 as FQNEAQ (reference sequence). The ends were cut back, 5 bases at V and 5 bases at J, with 15 bases in the middle. There are 15 residues in the CDR3.

This clonotype was counted ten times or more. The chain links TRBV2 to TRBJ2-3; TRBD1 is a possible D gene (6 bases). V lost 4 bases and J lost 3, with 11 bases in between. This CDR3 contains 14 residues. Germline lookup yields CDR1 SNHLY and CDR2 FYNNEI. This chain's CDR3 is CASSGRDRTDTQYF. CDR3 DNA: TGTGCCAGCAGTGGCCGCGACAGGACAGATACGCAGTATTTT.

The chain combines TRBV6-1 with TRBJ2-3; no definite D call. This CDR3 is 14 amino acids long. V was shortened by 9 bases and J by 2 bases, with 15 bases between the two germline ends. Per germline, CDR1 MNHNS and CDR2 SASEGT. The CDR3 DNA follows: TGTGCCAGTATCCATGGACCCTACACAGATACGCAGTATTTT. Its protein is CASIHGPYTDTQYF.